This is a list of T cell receptor beta chains from one sample in a study of blood T cell repertoires in COVID-19. Generated by immunoSEQ multiplex PCR, the TCRdb table keeps only in-frame clones and is missing some. The sample lists approximately 480,000 clones, 89% occurring once. Sequenced: peripheral blood. The receptors were sampled from a man between 18 and 29 years old with COVID-19, enrolled during active disease. Both conserved end residues are part of each CDR3. D genes are given only for firm matches. The size of a clone is reported for some rows only, either as once, few or many, or as a class for expanded clones.

d_gene: TRBD2; abundance: -; j_gene: TRBJ2-3; v_gene: TRBV7-6; CDR3nt: TGTGCCAGCAGCCCAACGGTCCAGCGGGAGGGGAGGCAGTATTTT; CDR3aa: CASSPTVQREGRQYF
d_gene: TRBD2; abundance: -; j_gene: TRBJ2-7; v_gene: TRBV5-1; CDR3nt: TGCGCCAGCAGCCTAGCGGGAGGAGTCTACGAGCAGTACTTC; CDR3aa: CASSLAGGVYEQYF
d_gene: TRBD2; abundance: -; j_gene: TRBJ2-3; v_gene: TRBV5-8; CDR3nt: TGTGCCAGCAGCTTGGGAGCGGGGAGAGCCACAGATACGCAGTATTTT; CDR3aa: CASSLGAGRATDTQYF
d_gene: -; abundance: -; j_gene: TRBJ1-6; v_gene: TRBV4-1; CDR3nt: TGCGCCAGCAGCCAAGTTCGTAGGGGTATCCATTCACCCCTCCACTTT; CDR3aa: CASSQVRRGIHSPLHF
d_gene: TRBD1; abundance: -; j_gene: TRBJ2-7; v_gene: TRBV18; CDR3nt: TGTGCCAGCTCAGCCGGGACAGGGACCTACGAGCAGTACTTC; CDR3aa: CASSAGTGTYEQYF
d_gene: -; abundance: -; j_gene: TRBJ2-5; v_gene: TRBV28; CDR3nt: TGTGCCAGCACCCCGTGGGGAGGGGGGGAGACCCAGTACTTC; CDR3aa: CASTPWGGGETQYF
d_gene: -; abundance: -; j_gene: TRBJ2-7; v_gene: TRBV24-1; CDR3nt: TGTGCCACCGATGGCCCTCCGGAGCAGTACTTC; CDR3aa: CATDGPPEQYF
d_gene: -; abundance: -; j_gene: TRBJ2-1; v_gene: TRBV29-1; CDR3nt: TGCAGCGTCAAGTTCAGGGGTCCGCACAATGAGCAGTTCTTC; CDR3aa: CSVKFRGPHNEQFF
d_gene: TRBD1; abundance: -; j_gene: TRBJ1-5; v_gene: TRBV28; CDR3nt: TGTGCCAGCAGGACAGGGGGTGACAATCAGCCCCAGCATTTT; CDR3aa: CASRTGGDNQPQHF
d_gene: TRBD1; abundance: -; j_gene: TRBJ2-7; v_gene: TRBV14; CDR3nt: TGTGCCAGCAGCCAAGGGGGGACAGGGGTATACGAGCAGTACTTC; CDR3aa: CASSQGGTGVYEQYF
d_gene: -; abundance: -; j_gene: TRBJ2-7; v_gene: TRBV9; CDR3nt: TGTGCCAGCAGCCCCCGGACAGAAACCTACGAGCAGTACTTC; CDR3aa: CASSPRTETYEQYF
d_gene: -; abundance: once; j_gene: TRBJ2-1; v_gene: TRBV5-6; CDR3nt: TGTGCCAGCAGCTTGTTAGGGAGTAATGAGCAGTTCTTC; CDR3aa: CASSLLGSNEQFF
d_gene: TRBD2; abundance: -; j_gene: TRBJ2-1; v_gene: TRBV5-4; CDR3nt: TGTGCCAGCAGCTGGGCACTAGCGGGGGGGCAGAATGAGCAGTTCTTC; CDR3aa: CASSWALAGGQNEQFF
d_gene: -; abundance: -; j_gene: TRBJ2-1; v_gene: TRBV5-1; CDR3nt: TGCGCCAGCAGCTTGACTAGTAGCACTGAGCAGTTCTTC; CDR3aa: CASSLTSSTEQFF
d_gene: TRBD1; abundance: -; j_gene: TRBJ1-1; v_gene: TRBV10-3; CDR3nt: TGTGCCATCAGTGTACCGGGACAGGGCACTGAAGCTTTCTTT; CDR3aa: CAISVPGQGTEAFF
d_gene: -; abundance: -; j_gene: TRBJ2-2; v_gene: TRBV27; CDR3nt: TGTGCCAGCAGTTTTGGCCCGAACACCGGGGAGCTGTTTTTT; CDR3aa: CASSFGPNTGELFF
d_gene: TRBD1; abundance: -; j_gene: TRBJ1-4; v_gene: TRBV6-1; CDR3nt: TGTGCCAGCAGTGACCATCAAGGTCACCGGGACAGAAAACTGTTTTTT; CDR3aa: CASSDHQGHRDRKLFF
d_gene: -; abundance: -; j_gene: TRBJ2-7; v_gene: TRBV11-3; CDR3nt: TGTGCCAGCAGCTTATTCAAACTTAACGAGCAGTACTTC; CDR3aa: CASSLFKLNEQYF
d_gene: TRBD2; abundance: -; j_gene: TRBJ2-3; v_gene: TRBV4-2; CDR3nt: TGTGCCAGCAGCCAAGATCTAGCGGCAAACGTTGATACGCAGTATTTT; CDR3aa: CASSQDLAANVDTQYF
d_gene: -; abundance: -; j_gene: TRBJ2-1; v_gene: TRBV19; CDR3nt: TGTGCCAGTAGTATCGGACAGTACAATGAGCAGTTCTTC; CDR3aa: CASSIGQYNEQFF
d_gene: -; abundance: -; j_gene: TRBJ2-2; v_gene: TRBV6-5; CDR3nt: TGTGCCAGCAGTTACTCGTGGGGAGCCGGGGAGCTGTTTTTT; CDR3aa: CASSYSWGAGELFF
d_gene: TRBD2; abundance: -; j_gene: TRBJ2-7; v_gene: TRBV7-6; CDR3nt: TGTGCCAGCAGCTCGGGGACTAGCGGGTATAACGAGCAGTACTTC; CDR3aa: CASSSGTSGYNEQYF
d_gene: -; abundance: -; j_gene: TRBJ2-2; v_gene: TRBV3-1/TRBV3-2; CDR3nt: TGTGCCAGCAGCCAAGATCAGTCCAGGTCATACGGGGAGCTGTTTTTT; CDR3aa: CASSQDQSRSYGELFF
d_gene: -; abundance: -; j_gene: TRBJ2-2; v_gene: TRBV14; CDR3nt: TGTGCCAGCAAACCGGAGGAGTTCACCGGGGAGCTGTTTTTT; CDR3aa: CASKPEEFTGELFF
d_gene: -; abundance: -; j_gene: TRBJ1-2; v_gene: TRBV7-2; CDR3nt: TGTGCCAGCAGCTCCGGGGAGGGTGGCTACACCTTC; CDR3aa: CASSSGEGGYTF
d_gene: -; abundance: -; j_gene: TRBJ2-1; v_gene: TRBV11-3; CDR3nt: TGTGCCAGCAGCTTGGAGGGCAGGTCCTACAATGAGCAGTTCTTC; CDR3aa: CASSLEGRSYNEQFF
d_gene: -; abundance: -; j_gene: TRBJ1-3; v_gene: TRBV5-1; CDR3nt: TGCGCCAGCAGCCCAACACCGGGGACTGGAAACACCATATATTTT; CDR3aa: CASSPTPGTGNTIYF
d_gene: TRBD1; abundance: -; j_gene: TRBJ2-4; v_gene: TRBV12-3/TRBV12-4; CDR3nt: TGTGCCAGCAGTTCGAGGACAGGAAACATTCAGTACTTC; CDR3aa: CASSSRTGNIQYF
d_gene: TRBD2; abundance: -; j_gene: TRBJ2-1; v_gene: TRBV9; CDR3nt: TGTGCCAGCAGCCACGCCCCAGCGGGAGTGGCTAGAAATGAGCAGTTCTTC; CDR3aa: CASSHAPAGVARNEQFF
d_gene: -; abundance: -; j_gene: TRBJ1-2; v_gene: TRBV10-1; CDR3nt: TGCGCCAGCAGTGAGTCGAGGCTTTGGGGGGATGGCTACACCTTC; CDR3aa: CASSESRLWGDGYTF
d_gene: -; abundance: -; j_gene: TRBJ1-4; v_gene: TRBV19; CDR3nt: TGTGCCAGTATGGCGGGTCGCGAAAAACTGTTTTTT; CDR3aa: CASMAGREKLFF
d_gene: -; abundance: few; j_gene: TRBJ1-1; v_gene: TRBV3-1/TRBV3-2; CDR3nt: TGTGCCAGCAGCCAAGGAACAGGCACTGAAGCTTTCTTT; CDR3aa: CASSQGTGTEAFF
d_gene: TRBD1; abundance: -; j_gene: TRBJ1-5; v_gene: TRBV5-4; CDR3nt: TGTGCCAGCAGCGACCGAGGACAGGACCCATCAGCCCAGCATTTT; CDR3aa: CASSDRGQDPSAQHF
d_gene: -; abundance: -; j_gene: TRBJ1-1; v_gene: TRBV3-1/TRBV3-2; CDR3nt: TGTGCCAGCAGCCAAGATCTGTACTACACTGAAGCTTTCTTT; CDR3aa: CASSQDLYYTEAFF
d_gene: TRBD1; abundance: once; j_gene: TRBJ1-1; v_gene: TRBV19; CDR3nt: TGTGCCAGTACAAATGACAGGGAGGCTTTCTTT; CDR3aa: CASTNDREAFF
d_gene: -; abundance: -; j_gene: TRBJ1-5; v_gene: TRBV3-1/TRBV3-2; CDR3nt: TGTGCCAGCAGCCAAGGGGCACACAATCAGCCCCAGCATTTT; CDR3aa: CASSQGAHNQPQHF
d_gene: TRBD2; abundance: -; j_gene: TRBJ2-1; v_gene: TRBV7-9; CDR3nt: TGTGCCAGCAGGTCACTAGCGCCGGCCTACAATGAGCAGTTCTTC; CDR3aa: CASRSLAPAYNEQFF
d_gene: -; abundance: once; j_gene: TRBJ2-1; v_gene: TRBV5-4; CDR3nt: TGTGCCAGCAGAAGGACTAATTACAATGAGCAGTTCTTC; CDR3aa: CASRRTNYNEQFF
d_gene: -; abundance: -; j_gene: TRBJ1-6; v_gene: TRBV2; CDR3nt: TGTGCCAGCAGGGACAGATCCTCCTATAATTCACCCCTCCACTTT; CDR3aa: CASRDRSSYNSPLHF
d_gene: -; abundance: -; j_gene: TRBJ2-5; v_gene: TRBV10-2; CDR3nt: TGCGCCAGCACGGGCCCCGGGGGGCTAGAGACCCAGTACTTC; CDR3aa: CASTGPGGLETQYF